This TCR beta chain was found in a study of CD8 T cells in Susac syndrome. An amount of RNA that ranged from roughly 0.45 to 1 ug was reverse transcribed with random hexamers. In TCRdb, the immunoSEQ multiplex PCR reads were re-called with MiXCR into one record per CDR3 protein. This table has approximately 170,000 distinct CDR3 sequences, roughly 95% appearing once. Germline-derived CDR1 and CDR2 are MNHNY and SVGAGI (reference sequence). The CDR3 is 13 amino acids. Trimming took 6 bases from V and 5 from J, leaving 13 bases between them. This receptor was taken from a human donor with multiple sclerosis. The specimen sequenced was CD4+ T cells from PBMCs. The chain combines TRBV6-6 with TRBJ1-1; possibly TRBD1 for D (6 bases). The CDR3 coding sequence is TGTGCCAGCAGCACAGGGATGGGGACTGAAGCTTTCTTT. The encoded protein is CASSTGMGTEAFF.